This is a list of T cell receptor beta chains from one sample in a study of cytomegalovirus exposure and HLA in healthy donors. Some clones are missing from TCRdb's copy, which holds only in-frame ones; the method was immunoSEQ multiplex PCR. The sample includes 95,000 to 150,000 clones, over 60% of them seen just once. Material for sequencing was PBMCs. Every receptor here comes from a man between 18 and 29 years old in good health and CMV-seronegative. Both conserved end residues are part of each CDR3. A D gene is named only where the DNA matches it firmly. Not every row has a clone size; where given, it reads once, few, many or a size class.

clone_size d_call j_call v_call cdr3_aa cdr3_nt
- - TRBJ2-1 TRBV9 CASSPETAGRDEQFF TGTGCCAGCAGCCCGGAGACCGCAGGGCGCGATGAGCAGTTCTTC
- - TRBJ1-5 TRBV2 CASSEVGRYSNQPQHF TGTGCCAGCAGTGAGGTGGGGCGGTATAGCAATCAGCCCCAGCATTTT
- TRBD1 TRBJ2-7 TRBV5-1 CASSPSSGQIYEQYF TGCGCCAGCAGCCCCTCCTCGGGACAGATCTACGAGCAGTACTTC
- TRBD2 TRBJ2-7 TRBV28 CASSLTPSGRSYEQYF TGTGCCAGCAGTTTAACCCCCAGCGGGAGGTCGTACGAGCAGTACTTC
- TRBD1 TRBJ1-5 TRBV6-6 CASSPRAGQLDQPQHF TGTGCCAGCAGCCCCCGCGCGGGACAGCTCGATCAGCCCCAGCATTTT
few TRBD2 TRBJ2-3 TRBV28 CASSSRSGRVITDTQYF TGTGCCAGCAGCTCACGTAGCGGGAGGGTGATCACAGATACGCAGTATTTT
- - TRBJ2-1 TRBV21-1 CASSPPIFGQGCNEQFF TGTGCCAGCAGTCCACCTATATTTGGACAGGGTTGCAATGAGCAGTTCTTC
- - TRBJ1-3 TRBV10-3 CAISESGGRASFSGNTIYF TGTGCCATCAGTGAGTCGGGTGGCAGGGCCTCATTCTCTGGAAACACCATATATTTT
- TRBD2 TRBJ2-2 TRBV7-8 CASAGGLYTGELFF TGTGCTTCCGCGGGGGGGCTTTACACCGGGGAGCTGTTTTTT
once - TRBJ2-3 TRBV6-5 CASSYSDSTDTQYF TGTGCCAGCAGTTATTCCGACTCCACAGATACGCAGTATTTT
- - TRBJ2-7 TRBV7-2 CASSLITGGYREQYF TGTGCCAGCAGCCTCATCACGGGGGGCTACAGGGAGCAGTACTTC
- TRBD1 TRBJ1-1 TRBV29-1 CSVEARGGGYTEAFF TGCAGCGTTGAAGCTCGCGGAGGGGGCTACACTGAAGCTTTCTTT
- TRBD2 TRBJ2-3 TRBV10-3 CAISAFLAGSTDTQYF TGTGCCATCAGTGCGTTCCTAGCGGGCAGCACAGATACGCAGTATTTT
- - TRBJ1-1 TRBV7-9 CASSLTAGNTEAFF TGTGCCAGCAGCTTAACTGCCGGGAACACTGAAGCTTTCTTT
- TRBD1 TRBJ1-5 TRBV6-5 CASSSNQGGNQPQHF TGTGCCAGCAGTTCGAATCAGGGGGGCAATCAGCCCCAGCATTTT
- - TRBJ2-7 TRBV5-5 CASSPSGYEQYF TGTGCCAGCAGCCCCAGCGGTTACGAGCAGTACTTC
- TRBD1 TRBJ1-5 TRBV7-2 CASSLRGQGSNQPQHF TGTGCCAGCAGCTTAAGGGGGCAGGGCAGCAATCAGCCCCAGCATTTT
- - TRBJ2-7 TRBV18 CASSPQFTGPYYEQYF TGTGCCAGCTCACCACAGTTTACAGGTCCATACTACGAGCAGTACTTC
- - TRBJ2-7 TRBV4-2 CASSQESIQDYEQYF TGTGCCAGCAGCCAAGAGTCCATTCAGGACTACGAGCAGTACTTC
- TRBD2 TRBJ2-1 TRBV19 CASSILGIGGSIRGNEQFF TGTGCCAGTAGTATATTGGGGATTGGCGGGAGTATCCGCGGCAATGAGCAGTTCTTC
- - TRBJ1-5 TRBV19 CATGDIWGNQPQHF TGTGCCACTGGGGACATATGGGGCAATCAGCCCCAGCATTTT
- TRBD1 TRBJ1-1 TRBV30 CAWKKRGTVFTEAFF TGTGCCTGGAAAAAAAGAGGGACAGTATTCACTGAAGCTTTCTTT
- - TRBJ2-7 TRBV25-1 CASSQGFYEQYF TGTGCCAGCAGTCAGGGTTTTTACGAGCAGTACTTC